These 27 T cell receptor beta chains came from one sample sequenced in a study of blood T cells in healthy people across ages. A second PCR of roughly 7 to 11 cycles used a sample-barcoded 5' primer and a J-beta primer mix. TCRdb analysed the 5' RACE reads with MiXCR anew, one entry per CDR3 protein. The repertoire holds roughly 1.9 million distinct CDR3 sequences, about two fifths seen once, with more than 20% in the top ten. Source material: blood. These receptor sequences come from a human donor in good health.

The CDR3 coding sequence is TGTGCCAGCAGCTTTTTTCCGAAAGAGACCCAGTACTTC. This translates into CASSFFPKETQYF. V usage is TRBV5-6 and J usage is TRBJ2-5, with D unclear. The CDR3 has 13 residues. Trimming took off 2 bases at V and 3 bases at J, with 8 bases between the two ends. Germline V gene sequence: CDR1 SGHDT, CDR2 YYEEEE.

This clonotype was picked up many times. CDR3 DNA sequence: TGCAGCGTTGAAAGCGGCTACACCTTC. Its protein product is CSVESGYTF. V is TRBV29-1 and J is TRBJ1-2; D gene ambiguous. The CDR3 runs to 9 residues. The V gene's germline CDR1 is SQVTM and CDR2 ANQGSEA. The V gene lost 2 bases and the J gene lost 8 bases, with 3 bases spanning the gap.

This clonotype was seen only a few times. Just one base apart from a much larger clone, this may be a read error. J is TRBJ2-6 and V is TRBV9; D is ambiguous. In germline, CDR1 is SGDLS, CDR2 YYNGEE. Trimming removed 0 bases at V and 3 bases at J, with 1 base between. The CDR3 is 13 amino acids. CDR3 loop: CASSVDGANVLTF. The CDR3 DNA sequence: TGTGCCAGCAGCGTAGATGGGGCCAACGTCCTGACTTTC.

This clonotype has more than one count but fewer than ten. This chain links TRBV24-1 with TRBJ2-5; D perhaps matches TRBD1 (6 bases). CDR1 and CDR2 from the germline V gene are KGHDR and SFDVKD. The CDR3 spans 17 residues. Trimming cost V 1 base and J 2 bases, with 16 bases left between them. The CDR3 DNA is TGTGCCACCAGTGATTTACCTTATGAAGGACAGCAAGAGACCCAGTACTTC. Its protein product is CATSDLPYEGQQETQYF.

V gene TRBV7-2 combines with J gene TRBJ2-3; tentatively, D is TRBD2 (6 bases). The CDR3 runs 16 residues. The V end was cut by 1 base, the J end by 5 bases, with 16 bases between. Germline V lookup: CDR1 SGHTA, CDR2 FQGNSA. The CDR3 nucleotides read TGTGCCAGCAGCTTAGAAGGGAGGACCGGGGTAGATACGCAGTATTTT. The encoded protein is CASSLEGRTGVDTQYF.

As concerns this clonotype: The CDR3 does not close with the conserved phenylalanine or tryptophan, likely indicating a read error. The chain employs TRBV5-5 and TRBJ2-1; D possibly corresponds to TRBD1 (6 bases). V lost 3 bases and J lost 4, with 8 bases in between. CDR3 length: 13 amino acids. CDR1 and CDR2 from the germline V gene are SGHKS and YYEKEE (reference sequence). DNA for the CDR3: TGTGCCAGCAGCTACAGGGATTACAATGAGCAGTTCTGC. Its translation: CASSYRDYNEQFC.

The chain combines TRBV7-9 with TRBJ1-4; TRBD1 might be the D (6 bases). The ends were cut back, 4 bases at V and 0 bases at J, with 21 bases in the middle. Looked up from germline, CDR1 is SEHNR and CDR2 is FQNEAQ (reference sequence). This CDR3 is built from 19 residues. CDR3: CASSSPLTGKEPTNEKLFF. In nucleotides, the CDR3 is TGTGCCAGCAGCTCTCCCCTAACAGGGAAAGAGCCAACTAATGAAAAACTGTTTTTT.

Comments on this clonotype: One end of the junction varies from germline; a read error may be responsible. V and J are TRBV2 and TRBJ2-3; maybe TRBD1 (6 bases). Germline loops: CDR1 SNHLY, CDR2 FYNNEI. CDR3 size: 14 residues. In DNA, the CDR3 is TGTGCCTGCAGTGAGAACAGGGCGTGGGATACGCAGTATTTT. It encodes CACSENRAWDTQYF.

The DNA of the CDR3 is TGCAGTGCTAGGACTAGCCGCGGCAATGAGCAGTTCTTC. This codes for CSARTSRGNEQFF. The V and J genes are TRBV20-1 and TRBJ2-1; 7 nucleotides agree with TRBD2. Looked up from germline, CDR1 is DFQATT and CDR2 is SNEGSKA (reference sequence). The CDR3 is 13 residues long. J was trimmed by 6 bases and V by 3 bases; bases with no gene match: 5.

This clonotype has only a few counts. At one of its ends the junction is not consistent with the germline gene, which may arise from a read error. The chain links TRBV5-1 to TRBJ2-1; 8 bases line up with TRBD2. Germline CDR1 and CDR2: SGHRS and YFSETQ. The CDR3 covers 14 residues. The CDR3 spells CASSLGDSGNERFF. The CDR3 DNA sequence: TGCGCCAGCAGCTTGGGCGATAGCGGGAATGAGCGGTTCTTC.

A few counts support this clonotype. The chain employs TRBV3-1 and TRBJ1-2; D is undetermined. V gave up 4 bases and J gave up 4 bases, with 13 bases separating them. Germline CDR1 LGHDT, CDR2 YNNKEL (reference sequence). The CDR3 runs 14 residues. CDR3 region: CASSPSRGSYGYTF. The CDR3 DNA reads as TGTGCCAGCAGCCCCAGTCGCGGATCCTATGGCTACACCTTC.

This chain connects TRBV9 to TRBJ2-5; 12 nucleotides align to TRBD1. The assigned J gene may be wrong: the sequence end matches TRBJ2-7 better. The CDR3 loop spans 15 amino acids. From germline, CDR1 is SGDLS and CDR2 YYNGEE. The CDR3 loop reads CASSVVGTGGDEQYF. Written as DNA, the CDR3 is TGTGCCAGCAGCGTAGTAGGGACAGGGGGCGACGAGCAGTACTTC.

This clonotype has just a few counts. This may arise from a read error, as a much more abundant clone is one base away. The CDR3, as DNA: TGTGCCAGCAGCCAAGCACAAGGCCAAAAGACCCAGTACTTC. Translating gives CASSQAQGQKTQYF. The chain recombines TRBV3-1 with TRBJ2-5; D remains unclear. The CDR3 runs to 14 residues. CDR1 and CDR2 from the germline V gene are LGHDT and YNNKEL (reference sequence).

The V and J genes are TRBV6-2 or TRBV6-3 and TRBJ1-1; D not certain. Trimming left V 4 bases short and J 4 bases short, with 10 bases between. This CDR3 comprises 13 residues. Germline CDR1 MNHEY, CDR2 SVGEGT. Here the CDR3 reads CASSFGYGTEAFF. In DNA form, the CDR3 reads TGTGCCAGCAGTTTCGGGTACGGCACTGAAGCTTTCTTT.

The rearrangement links TRBV7-2 to TRBJ2-1; no reliable D call. The CDR3 length is 13 residues. Trimming took 1 base from V and 10 from J, leaving 11 bases between them. Germline assignment: CDR1 SGHTA and CDR2 FQGNSA. As DNA, the CDR3 is TGTGCCAGCAGCTTAGTTACGGTAAACGAGCAGTTCTTC. Its protein product is CASSLVTVNEQFF.

This clonotype was found a few times. J is TRBJ2-5 and V is TRBV15, with 8 nucleotides matching TRBD1. The germline CDR1 and CDR2 sequences are LNHNV and YYDKDF (reference sequence). The CDR3 covers 14 residues. With V trimmed by 0 bases and J by 6 bases, 3 bases remained unmatched. This CDR3 reads CATSRDWTGQTQYF. CDR3 DNA: TGTGCCACCAGCAGAGATTGGACAGGGCAGACCCAGTACTTC. Combining the CDR3 with reference TRBV15 and TRBJ2-5 gives the whole variable domain DAMVIQNPRYQVTQFGKPVTLSCSQTLNHNVMYWYQQKSSQAPKLLFHYYDKDFNNEADTPDNFQSRRPNTSFCFLDIRSPGLGDTAMYLCATSRDWTGQTQYFGPGTRLLVL.

Here the CDR3 reads CASRPQGHYQPQHF. CDR3 DNA sequence: TGTGCCAGCAGGCCACAGGGACATTATCAGCCCCAGCATTTT. The J gene is TRBJ1-5, the V gene TRBV2; D perhaps matches TRBD1 (6 bases). The CDR3 is 14 amino acids. Trimming shortened V by 6 bases and J by 5 bases, and 14 bases separated the two germline ends. CDR1 is SNHLY and CDR2 is FYNNEI in the germline V gene.

This rearrangement joins TRBV7-9 to TRBJ2-4; weak D call: TRBD1 (6 bases). Germline lookup yields CDR1 SEHNR and CDR2 FQNEAQ (reference sequence). The CDR3 totals 14 residues. V was shortened by 5 bases and J by 10 bases, with 18 bases between the two germline ends. The CDR3 DNA sequence: TGTGCCAGCAGCCCCCGACCGGGACAAGAAATTCAGTACTTC. It translates to CASSPRPGQEIQYF.

The J gene is TRBJ1-2, the V gene TRBV21-1. TRBV21-1 counts as a pseudogene. The CDR3 loop spans 16 amino acids. The CDR3 region is CASSKIQRRGAEGYTF. CDR3 nucleotides: TGTGCCAGCAGCAAAATCCAACGGCGGGGGGCCGAGGGCTACACCTTC.

The sample holds a few counts of this clonotype. The rearrangement joins TRBV20-1 to TRBJ2-3; maybe TRBD2 (6 bases). Trimming pared 2 bases from V and 2 bases from J, leaving 17 bases between. CDR1 DFQATT and CDR2 SNEGSKA come from the germline V gene (reference sequence). This CDR3 is 16 amino acids long. CDR3 in amino acids: CSARLAGTYITDTQYF. DNA for the CDR3: TGCAGTGCTAGATTGGCGGGGACCTATATCACAGATACGCAGTATTTT.

This clonotype was seen only a few times. The V and J genes are TRBV12-3 or TRBV12-4 and TRBJ2-4; 9 bases align to TRBD2. This CDR3 is built from 16 residues. Losses at the gene ends were 6 bases for V and 0 bases for J; bases not matched to a gene: 6. CDR3 amino acids: CASRILAGRAKNIQYF. CDR3 in DNA: TGTGCCAGCAGGATCCTAGCGGGGAGAGCCAAAAACATTCAGTACTTC.

In regard to this clonotype: One junction end does not reproduce the germline sequence, and a read error may be involved. V is TRBV7-3 and J is TRBJ2-5; D not resolved. Germline V CDR1 and CDR2: SGHTA, FQGTGA. CDR3 size: 15 residues. CDR3 sequence reads: CASSLIRADQETRYF. In DNA form, the CDR3 reads TGTGCCAGCAGCTTAATTCGGGCAGATCAAGAGACCCGGTACTTC.

This clonotype has only one observation. The J gene is TRBJ2-4, the V gene TRBV6-2 or TRBV6-3; D tentatively reads TRBD1 or TRBD2 (5 bases each). The J call is uncertain, as TRBJ2-7 better fits the DNA end. CDR1 is MNHEY and CDR2 is SVGEGT in the germline V gene. This CDR3 has 14 residues. The CDR3 loop is CASSYTGTNYEQYF. The CDR3 nucleotides read TGTGCCAGCAGTTACACGGGGACGAATTACGAGCAGTACTTC.

The chain employs TRBV24-1 and TRBJ2-3; D is unclear. The V and J ends lost 4 bases and 0 bases respectively, with 13 bases between them. Germline loops: CDR1 KGHDR, CDR2 SFDVKD. The CDR3 has 16 residues. The CDR3 loop is CATSDPRTLSTDTQYF. CDR3 nucleotides: TGTGCCACCAGTGACCCTCGGACGCTTAGCACAGATACGCAGTATTTT.

This clonotype has a count of ten or more. The V call is TRBV10-3, the J call TRBJ2-3; 9 positions agree with TRBD2. Germline loops: CDR1 ENHRY, CDR2 SYGVKD. The CDR3 sequence is 14 residues long. After removal of 4 bases from V and 4 bases from J, the junction contained 3 bases not matched to a gene. CDR3 in DNA: TGTGCCATCAGTGGTTCTAGCGGGGCAGATACGCAGTATTTT. Translation: CAISGSSGADTQYF.

The chain carries TRBV12-3 or TRBV12-4 and TRBJ2-1; 7 positions match TRBD1. V was pared by 3 bases and J by 5 bases, with 10 bases of the junction left unmatched. The CDR3 length is 16 residues. CDR3 DNA sequence: TGTGCCAGCAGTTTCCTCCTGACAGGGCAGGACAATGAGCAGTTCTTC. Its translation: CASSFLLTGQDNEQFF.

In this sample, this clonotype turned up a few times. This sequence joins TRBV20-1 and TRBJ1-5; 8 positions agree with TRBD1. Germline CDR1 reads DFQATT; CDR2 reads SNEGSKA (reference sequence). The CDR3 has 14 residues. V trimming: 2 bases; J trimming: 7 bases; junction bases outside the gene matches: 7. In DNA form, the CDR3 reads TGCAGTGCTAGACGGACAGGGCGTGGGCAGCCCCAGCATTTT. As protein: CSARRTGRGQPQHF.